This T cell receptor (beta chain) originates from a study of shared clonotypes between healthy human individuals. CDR3 size: 13 residues. The germline CDR1 and CDR2 sequences are SGHRS and YFSETQ. The V end was cut by 5 bases, the J end by 2 bases, with 11 bases between. Sequenced by immunoSEQ multiplex PCR; TCRdb stores in-frame clones only, minus some. The table lists approximately 2.5 million clones, more than 90% of them singletons. The source material was naive CD4+ T cells sorted from blood. The subset here: CD45RA+ positively selected. The genes are TRBV5-1 and TRBJ2-7; the D is unclear. This TCR derives from a man younger than 30 in good health. CDR3 residues: CASSRSEPYEQYF. The CDR3 nucleotides are TGCGCCAGCAGTAGGAGTGAACCCTACGAGCAGTACTTC. Full variable domain (rest looked up from reference TRBV5-1 and TRBJ2-7): KAGVTQTPRYLIKTRGQQVTLSCSPISGHRSVSWYQQTPGQGLQFLFEYFSETQRNKGNFPGRFSGRQFSNSRSEMNVSTLELGDSALYLCASSRSEPYEQYFGPGTRLTVT.